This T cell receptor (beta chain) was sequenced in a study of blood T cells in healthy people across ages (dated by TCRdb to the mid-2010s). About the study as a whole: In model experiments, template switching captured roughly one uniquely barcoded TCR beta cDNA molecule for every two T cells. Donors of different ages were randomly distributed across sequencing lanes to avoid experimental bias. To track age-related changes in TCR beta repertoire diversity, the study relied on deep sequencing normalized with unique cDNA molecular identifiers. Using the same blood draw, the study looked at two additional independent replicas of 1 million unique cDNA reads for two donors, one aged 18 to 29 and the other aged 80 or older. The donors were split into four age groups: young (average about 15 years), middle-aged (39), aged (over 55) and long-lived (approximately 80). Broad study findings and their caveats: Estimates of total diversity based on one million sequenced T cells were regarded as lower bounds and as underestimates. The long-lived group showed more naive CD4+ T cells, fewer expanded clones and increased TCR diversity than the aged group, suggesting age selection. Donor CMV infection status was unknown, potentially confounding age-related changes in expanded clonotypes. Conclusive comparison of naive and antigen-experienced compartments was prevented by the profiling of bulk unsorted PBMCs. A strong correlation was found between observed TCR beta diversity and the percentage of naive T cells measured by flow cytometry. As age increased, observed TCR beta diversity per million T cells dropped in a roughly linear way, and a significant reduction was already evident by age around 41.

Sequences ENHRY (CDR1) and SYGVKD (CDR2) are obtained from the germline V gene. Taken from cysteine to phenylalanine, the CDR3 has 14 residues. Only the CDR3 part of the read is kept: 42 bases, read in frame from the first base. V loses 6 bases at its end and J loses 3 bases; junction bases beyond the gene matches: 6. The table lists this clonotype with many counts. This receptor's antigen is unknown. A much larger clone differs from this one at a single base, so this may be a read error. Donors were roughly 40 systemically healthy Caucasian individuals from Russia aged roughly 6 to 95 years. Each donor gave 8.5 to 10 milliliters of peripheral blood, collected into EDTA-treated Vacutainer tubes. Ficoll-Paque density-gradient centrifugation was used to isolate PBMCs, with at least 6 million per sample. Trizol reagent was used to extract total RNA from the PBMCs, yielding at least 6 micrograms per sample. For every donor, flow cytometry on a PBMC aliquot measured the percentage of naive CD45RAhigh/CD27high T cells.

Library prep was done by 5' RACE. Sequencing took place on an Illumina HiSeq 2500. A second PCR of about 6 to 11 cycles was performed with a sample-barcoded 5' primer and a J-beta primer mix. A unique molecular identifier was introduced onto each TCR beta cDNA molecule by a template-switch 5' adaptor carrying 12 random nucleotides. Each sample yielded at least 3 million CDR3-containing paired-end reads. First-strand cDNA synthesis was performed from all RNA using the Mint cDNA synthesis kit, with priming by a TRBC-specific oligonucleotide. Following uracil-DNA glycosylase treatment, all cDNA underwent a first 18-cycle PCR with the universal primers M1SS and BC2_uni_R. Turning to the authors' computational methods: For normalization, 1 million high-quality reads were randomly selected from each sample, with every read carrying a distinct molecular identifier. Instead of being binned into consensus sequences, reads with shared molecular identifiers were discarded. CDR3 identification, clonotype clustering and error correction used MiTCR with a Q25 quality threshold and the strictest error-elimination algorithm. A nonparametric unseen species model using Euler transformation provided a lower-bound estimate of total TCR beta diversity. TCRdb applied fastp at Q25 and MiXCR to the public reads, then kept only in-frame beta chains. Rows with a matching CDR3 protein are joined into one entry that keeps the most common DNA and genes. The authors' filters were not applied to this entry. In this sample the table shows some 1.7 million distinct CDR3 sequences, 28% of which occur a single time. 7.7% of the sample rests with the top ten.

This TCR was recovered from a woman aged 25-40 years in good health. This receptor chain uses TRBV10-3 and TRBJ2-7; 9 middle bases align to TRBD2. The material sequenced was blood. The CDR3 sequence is CAIRGGLADYEQYF. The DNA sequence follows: TGTGCCATCAGGGGGGGACTAGCTGACTACGAGCAGTACTTC.